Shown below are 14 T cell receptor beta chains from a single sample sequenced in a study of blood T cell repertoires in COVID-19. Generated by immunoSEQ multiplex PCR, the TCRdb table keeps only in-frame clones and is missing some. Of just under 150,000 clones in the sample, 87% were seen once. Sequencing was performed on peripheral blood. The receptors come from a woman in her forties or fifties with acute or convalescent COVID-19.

CDR3 sequence (DNA): TGCGCCAGCAGCGTCGGACTAGCGACGAACACCGGGGAGCTGTTTTTT. This codes for CASSVGLATNTGELFF. The chain is built from TRBV5-1 and TRBJ2-2; 9 nucleotides align to TRBD2. The germline CDR1 and CDR2 sequences are SGHRS and YFSETQ. Losses at the gene ends were 4 bases for V and 0 bases for J; bases not matched to a gene: 4. The CDR3 is made up of 16 amino acids.

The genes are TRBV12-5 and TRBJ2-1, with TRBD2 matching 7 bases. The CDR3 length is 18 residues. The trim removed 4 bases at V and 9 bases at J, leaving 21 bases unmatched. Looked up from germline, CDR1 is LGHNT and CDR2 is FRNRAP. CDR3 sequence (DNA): TGTGCTAGTGGTTCTCCCCCGAGCTCTAGCGGACGGTTGGTTGAGCAGTTCTTC. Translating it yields CASGSPPSSSGRLVEQFF. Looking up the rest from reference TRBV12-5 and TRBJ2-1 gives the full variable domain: DARVTQTPRHKVTEMGQEVTMRCQPILGHNTVFWYRQTMMQGLELLAYFRNRAPLDDSGMPKDRFSAEMPDATLATLKIQPSEPRDSAVYFCASGSPPSSSGRLVEQFFGPGTRLTVL.

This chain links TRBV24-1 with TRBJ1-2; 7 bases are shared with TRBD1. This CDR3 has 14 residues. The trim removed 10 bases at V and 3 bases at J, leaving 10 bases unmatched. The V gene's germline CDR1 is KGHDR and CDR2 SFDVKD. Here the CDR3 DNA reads TGTGCCACTTCACGGAGAGGGGGCTACTATGGCTACACCTTC. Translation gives CATSRRGGYYGYTF.

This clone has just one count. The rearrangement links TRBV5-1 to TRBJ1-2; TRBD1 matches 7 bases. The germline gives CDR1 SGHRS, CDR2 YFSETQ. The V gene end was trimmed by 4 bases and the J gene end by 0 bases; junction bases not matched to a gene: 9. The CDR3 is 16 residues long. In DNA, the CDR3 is TGCGCCAGCAGCCCATATTCAGGGGGTTCTAACTATGGCTACACCTTC. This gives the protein CASSPYSGGSNYGYTF. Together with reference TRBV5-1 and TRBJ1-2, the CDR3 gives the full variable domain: KAGVTQTPRYLIKTRGQQVTLSCSPISGHRSVSWYQQTPGQGLQFLFEYFSETQRNKGNFPGRFSGRQFSNSRSEMNVSTLELGDSALYLCASSPYSGGSNYGYTFGSGTRLTVV.

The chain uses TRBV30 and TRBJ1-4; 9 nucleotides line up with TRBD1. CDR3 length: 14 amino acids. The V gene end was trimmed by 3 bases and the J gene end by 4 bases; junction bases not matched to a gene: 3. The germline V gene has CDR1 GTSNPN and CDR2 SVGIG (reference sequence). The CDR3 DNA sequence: TGTGCCTGGAGGAAGGGACAGGGTAATGAAAAACTGTTTTTT. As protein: CAWRKGQGNEKLFF.

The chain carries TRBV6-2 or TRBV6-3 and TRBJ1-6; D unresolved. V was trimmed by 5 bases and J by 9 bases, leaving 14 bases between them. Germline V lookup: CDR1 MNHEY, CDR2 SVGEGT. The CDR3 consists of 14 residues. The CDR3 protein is CASSRPDTTSPLHF. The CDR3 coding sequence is TGTGCCAGCAGTCGCCCCGACACAACTTCACCCCTCCACTTT.

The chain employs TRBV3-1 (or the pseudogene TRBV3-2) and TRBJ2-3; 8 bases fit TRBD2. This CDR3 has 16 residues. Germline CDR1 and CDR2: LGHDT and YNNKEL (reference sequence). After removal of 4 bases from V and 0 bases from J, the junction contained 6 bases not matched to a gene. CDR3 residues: CASSRQRGRSTDTQYF. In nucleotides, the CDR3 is TGTGCCAGCAGCCGTCAGCGGGGGCGGAGCACAGATACGCAGTATTTT.

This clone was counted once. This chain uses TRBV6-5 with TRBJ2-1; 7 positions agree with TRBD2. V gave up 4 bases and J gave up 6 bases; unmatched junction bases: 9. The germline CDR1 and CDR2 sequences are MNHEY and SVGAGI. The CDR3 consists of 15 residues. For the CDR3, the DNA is TGTGCCAGCAGTTCGCTAGCGGATTCATCCAATGAGCAGTTCTTC. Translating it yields CASSSLADSSNEQFF.

The chain's CDR3 is CASSSGLKTGELFF. DNA of the CDR3: TGTGCCAGCAGTTCCGGACTGAAGACCGGGGAGCTGTTTTTT. The gene calls are TRBV6-5 and TRBJ2-2; a possible D gene is TRBD2 (5 bases). The V gene's germline CDR1 is MNHEY and CDR2 SVGAGI. This CDR3 region has 14 residues. Trimming stripped 4 bases from V and 5 bases from J, with 11 bases between.

The CDR3 spells CASVWDKPTDTQYF. The CDR3 DNA reads as TGTGCCAGCGTATGGGACAAACCCACAGATACGCAGTATTTT. V is TRBV2 and J is TRBJ2-3; a possible D gene is TRBD1 (6 bases). CDR3 length: 14 residues. Germline V lookup: CDR1 SNHLY, CDR2 FYNNEI. V was trimmed by 8 bases and J by 2 bases, leaving 14 bases between them.

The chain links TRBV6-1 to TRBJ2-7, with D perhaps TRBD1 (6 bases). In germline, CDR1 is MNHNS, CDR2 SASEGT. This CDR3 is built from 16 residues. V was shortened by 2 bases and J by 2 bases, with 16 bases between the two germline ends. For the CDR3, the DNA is TGTGCCAGCAGTGAATCTGTGACAGGCGGTCCCTACGAGCAGTACTTC. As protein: CASSESVTGGPYEQYF.

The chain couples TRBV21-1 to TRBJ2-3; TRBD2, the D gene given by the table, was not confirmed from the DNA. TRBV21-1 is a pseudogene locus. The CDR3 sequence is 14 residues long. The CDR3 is CASSPPMPTDTQYF. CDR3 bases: TGTGCCAGCAGCCCCCCTATGCCTACAGATACGCAGTATTTT.

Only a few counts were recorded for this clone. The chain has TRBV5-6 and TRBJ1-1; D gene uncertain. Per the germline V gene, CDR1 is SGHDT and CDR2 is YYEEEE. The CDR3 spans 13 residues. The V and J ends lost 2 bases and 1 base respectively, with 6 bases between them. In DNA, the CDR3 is TGTGCCAGCAGCTTCCGCAGGAACACTGAAGCTTTCTTT. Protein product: CASSFRRNTEAFF.

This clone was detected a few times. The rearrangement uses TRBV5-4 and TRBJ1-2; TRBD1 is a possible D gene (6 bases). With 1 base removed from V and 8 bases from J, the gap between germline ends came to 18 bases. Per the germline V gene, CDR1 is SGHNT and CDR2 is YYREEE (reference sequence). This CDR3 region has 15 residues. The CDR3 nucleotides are TGTGCCAGCAGCTTGAATCGCGGACAGACGGGAGGCTACACCTTC. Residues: CASSLNRGQTGGYTF.